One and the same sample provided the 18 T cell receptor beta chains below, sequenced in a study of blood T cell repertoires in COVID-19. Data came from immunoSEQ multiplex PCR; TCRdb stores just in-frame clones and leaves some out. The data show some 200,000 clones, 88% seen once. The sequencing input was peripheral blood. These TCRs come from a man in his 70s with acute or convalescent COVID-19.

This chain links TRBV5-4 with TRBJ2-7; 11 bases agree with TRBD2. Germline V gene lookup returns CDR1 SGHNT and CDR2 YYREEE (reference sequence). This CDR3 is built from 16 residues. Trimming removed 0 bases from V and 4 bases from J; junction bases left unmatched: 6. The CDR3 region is CASSLGLAGGGYEQYF. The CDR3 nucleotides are TGTGCCAGCAGCTTGGGCCTAGCGGGAGGCGGTTACGAGCAGTACTTC.

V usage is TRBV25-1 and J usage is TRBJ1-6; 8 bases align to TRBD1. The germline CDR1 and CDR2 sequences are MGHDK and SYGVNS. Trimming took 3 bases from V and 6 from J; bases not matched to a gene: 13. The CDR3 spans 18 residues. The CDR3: CASSDSRLWDRINSPLHF. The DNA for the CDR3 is TGTGCCAGCAGTGATTCTCGCCTGTGGGACAGGATTAATTCACCCCTCCACTTT.

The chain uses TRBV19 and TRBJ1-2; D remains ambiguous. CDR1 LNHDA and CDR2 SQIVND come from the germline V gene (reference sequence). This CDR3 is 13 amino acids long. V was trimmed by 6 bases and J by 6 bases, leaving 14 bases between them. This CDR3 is CASRHRGSDGYTF. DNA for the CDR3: TGTGCCAGTAGGCACAGAGGGTCCGATGGCTACACCTTC.

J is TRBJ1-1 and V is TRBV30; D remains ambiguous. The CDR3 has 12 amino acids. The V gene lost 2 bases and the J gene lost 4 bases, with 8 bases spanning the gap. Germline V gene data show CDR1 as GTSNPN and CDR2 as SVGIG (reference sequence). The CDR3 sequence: CAWSLSPTEAFF. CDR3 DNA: TGTGCCTGGAGTCTATCGCCCACTGAAGCTTTCTTT. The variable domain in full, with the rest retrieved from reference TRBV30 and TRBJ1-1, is SQTIHQWPATLVQPVGSPLSLECTVEGTSNPNLYWYRQAAGRGLQLLFYSVGIGQISSEVPQNLSASRPQDRQFILSSKKLLLSDSGFYLCAWSLSPTEAFFGQGTRLTVV.

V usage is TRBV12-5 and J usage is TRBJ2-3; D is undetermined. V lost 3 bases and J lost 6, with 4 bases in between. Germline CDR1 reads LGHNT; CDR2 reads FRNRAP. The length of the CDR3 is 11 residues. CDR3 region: CASGLEDTQYF. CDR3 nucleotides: TGTGCTAGTGGTTTAGAGGATACGCAGTATTTT.

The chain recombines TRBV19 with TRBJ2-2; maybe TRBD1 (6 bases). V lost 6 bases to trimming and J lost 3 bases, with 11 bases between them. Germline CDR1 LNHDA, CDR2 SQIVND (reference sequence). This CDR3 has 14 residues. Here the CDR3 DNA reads TGTGCCAGTAGAAACACAGGGTACACCGGGGAGCTGTTTTTT. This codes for CASRNTGYTGELFF.

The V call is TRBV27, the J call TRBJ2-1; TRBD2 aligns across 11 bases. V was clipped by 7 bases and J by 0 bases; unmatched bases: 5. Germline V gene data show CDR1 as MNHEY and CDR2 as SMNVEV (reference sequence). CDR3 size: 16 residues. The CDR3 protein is CASIDSGRVSYNEQFF. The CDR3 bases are TGTGCCAGCATTGATAGCGGGAGGGTCTCCTACAATGAGCAGTTCTTC.

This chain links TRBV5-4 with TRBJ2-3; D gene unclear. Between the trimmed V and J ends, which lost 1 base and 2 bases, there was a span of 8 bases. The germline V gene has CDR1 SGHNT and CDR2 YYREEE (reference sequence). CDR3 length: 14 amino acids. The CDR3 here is CASSLYQNTDTQYF. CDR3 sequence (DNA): TGTGCCAGCAGCTTGTACCAGAACACAGATACGCAGTATTTT.

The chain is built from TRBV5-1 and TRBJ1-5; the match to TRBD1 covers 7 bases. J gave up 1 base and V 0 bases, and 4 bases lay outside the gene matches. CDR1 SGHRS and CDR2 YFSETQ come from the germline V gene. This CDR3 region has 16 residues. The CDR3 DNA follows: TGCGCCAGCAGCTTGGGGGACAGCCAGAGCAATCAGCCCCAGCATTTT. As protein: CASSLGDSQSNQPQHF.

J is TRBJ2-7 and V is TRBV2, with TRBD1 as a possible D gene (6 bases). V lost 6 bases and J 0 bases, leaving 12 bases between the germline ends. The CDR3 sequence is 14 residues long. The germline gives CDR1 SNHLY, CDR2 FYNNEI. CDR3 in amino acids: CASRSRDISYEQYF. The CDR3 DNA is TGTGCCAGCAGATCCCGGGACATCTCCTACGAGCAGTACTTC.

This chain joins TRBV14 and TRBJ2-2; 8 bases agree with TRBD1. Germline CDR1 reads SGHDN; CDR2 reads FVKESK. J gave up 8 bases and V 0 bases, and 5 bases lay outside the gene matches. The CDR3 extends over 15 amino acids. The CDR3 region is CASSQDQGAIGELFF. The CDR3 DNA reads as TGTGCCAGCAGCCAAGATCAGGGGGCGATAGGGGAGCTGTTTTTT.

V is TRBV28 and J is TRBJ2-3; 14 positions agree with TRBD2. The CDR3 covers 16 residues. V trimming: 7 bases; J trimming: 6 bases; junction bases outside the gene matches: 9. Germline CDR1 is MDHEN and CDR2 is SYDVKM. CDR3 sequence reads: CASTPQGLAGADTQYF. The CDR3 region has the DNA TGTGCCAGCACCCCTCAGGGACTAGCGGGAGCCGATACGCAGTATTTT.

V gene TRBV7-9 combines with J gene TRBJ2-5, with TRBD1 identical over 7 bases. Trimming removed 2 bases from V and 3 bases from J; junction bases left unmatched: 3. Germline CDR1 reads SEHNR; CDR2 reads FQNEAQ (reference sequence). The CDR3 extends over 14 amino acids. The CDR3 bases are TGTGCCAGCAGCTTATCGACAGGGAAAGAGACCCAGTACTTC. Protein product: CASSLSTGKETQYF.

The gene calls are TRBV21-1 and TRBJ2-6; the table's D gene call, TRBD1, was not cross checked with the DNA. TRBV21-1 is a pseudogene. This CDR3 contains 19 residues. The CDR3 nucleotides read TGTGCCAGCAGCTCACTTCCGGGACAGAGTAGCTCTGGGGCCAACGTCCTGACTTTC. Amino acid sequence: CASSSLPGQSSSGANVLTF.

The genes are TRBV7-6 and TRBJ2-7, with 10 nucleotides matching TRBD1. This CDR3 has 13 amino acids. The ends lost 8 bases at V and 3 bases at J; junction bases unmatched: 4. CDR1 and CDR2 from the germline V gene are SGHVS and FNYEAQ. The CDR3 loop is CASSRDRGYEQYF. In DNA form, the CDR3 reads TGTGCCAGCTCCCGGGACAGGGGCTACGAGCAGTACTTC.

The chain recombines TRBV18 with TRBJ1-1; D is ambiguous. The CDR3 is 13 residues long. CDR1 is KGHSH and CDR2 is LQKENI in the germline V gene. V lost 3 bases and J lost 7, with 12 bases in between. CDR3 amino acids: CASSPMGGSEAFF. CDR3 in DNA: TGTGCCAGCTCACCCATGGGAGGGAGTGAAGCTTTCTTT.

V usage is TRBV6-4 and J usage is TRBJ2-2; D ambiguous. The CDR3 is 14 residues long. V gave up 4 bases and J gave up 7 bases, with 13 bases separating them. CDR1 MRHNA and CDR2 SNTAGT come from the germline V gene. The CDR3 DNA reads TGTGCCAGCAGTGCCCAGACTGCGAGCGGGGAGCTGTTTTTT. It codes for CASSAQTASGELFF.

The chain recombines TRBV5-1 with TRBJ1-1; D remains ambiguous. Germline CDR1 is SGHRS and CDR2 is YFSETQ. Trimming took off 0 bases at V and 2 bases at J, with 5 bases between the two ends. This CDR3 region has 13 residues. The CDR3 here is CASSLAINTEAFF. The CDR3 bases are TGCGCCAGCAGCTTGGCTATTAACACTGAAGCTTTCTTT.